The text below deals with one TCR beta chain. This entry is derived from a study of blood T cell repertoires in COVID-19. Study at large: Samples representing acute and convalescent COVID-19 were sourced from the United States, Italy and Spain. The analysed material was cDNA or gDNA that came from T cells, B-cell-depleted T cells, or PBMCs.

How the authors handled the data: Amplification of reference gene primers provided the estimated nucleated cell counts. Clones were sequenced by immunoSEQ multiplex PCR, and TCRdb holds only the in-frame ones, with some missing. The V and J calls and clone size are taken from that table; D and trimming were inferred from the DNA. In the table there are tens of thousands of clones, approximately 78% of which are singletons. This CDR3 comprises 13 residues. Trimming stripped 2 bases from V and 3 bases from J, with 8 bases between. Germline V lookup: CDR1 SGDLS, CDR2 YYNGEE. The sequenced sample consisted of peripheral blood. The TCR sequence derives from a human donor in a cohort sampled during active or convalescent COVID-19. The genes are TRBV9 and TRBJ1-1, with D possibly being TRBD1 (5 bases). The CDR3 protein is CASSVQGYTEAFF. DNA for the CDR3: TGTGCCAGCAGCGTCCAGGGTTACACTGAAGCTTTCTTT.